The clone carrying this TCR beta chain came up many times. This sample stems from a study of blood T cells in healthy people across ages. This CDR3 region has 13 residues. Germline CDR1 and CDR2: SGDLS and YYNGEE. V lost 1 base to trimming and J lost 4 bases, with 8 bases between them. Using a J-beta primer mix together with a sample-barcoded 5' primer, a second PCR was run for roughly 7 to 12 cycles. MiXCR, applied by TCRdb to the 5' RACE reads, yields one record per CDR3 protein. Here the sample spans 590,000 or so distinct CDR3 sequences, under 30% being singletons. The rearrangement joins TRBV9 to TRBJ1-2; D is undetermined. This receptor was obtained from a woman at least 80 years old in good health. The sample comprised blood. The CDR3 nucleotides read TGTGCCAGCAGCGTACCAAACCGCTATGGCTACACCTTC. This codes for CASSVPNRYGYTF.